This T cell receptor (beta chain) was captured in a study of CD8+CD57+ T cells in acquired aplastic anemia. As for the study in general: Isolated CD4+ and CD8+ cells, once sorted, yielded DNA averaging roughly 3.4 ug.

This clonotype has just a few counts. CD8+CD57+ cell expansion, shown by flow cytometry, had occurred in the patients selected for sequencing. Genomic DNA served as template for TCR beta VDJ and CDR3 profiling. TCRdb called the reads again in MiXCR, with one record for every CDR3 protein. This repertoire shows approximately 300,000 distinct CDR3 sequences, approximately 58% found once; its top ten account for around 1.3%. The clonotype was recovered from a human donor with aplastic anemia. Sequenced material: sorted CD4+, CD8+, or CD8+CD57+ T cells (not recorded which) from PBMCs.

The CDR3 nucleotides read TGTGCCAGCAGCTTACCCCTAGGGGGGCGGACTGAAGCTTTCTTT. Its protein product is CASSLPLGGRTEAFF. This chain joins TRBV7-2 and TRBJ1-1; possibly TRBD1 for D (6 bases). This CDR3 spans 15 amino acids. Germline V gene data show CDR1 as SGHTA and CDR2 as FQGNSA. Trimming took 2 bases from V and 5 from J, leaving 15 bases between them. Based on the CDR3 plus reference TRBV7-2 and TRBJ1-1, the full variable domain is GAGVSQSPSNKVTEKGKDVELRCDPISGHTALYWYRQSLGQGLEFLIYFQGNSAPDKSGLPSDRFSAERTGGSVSTLTIQRTQQEDSAVYLCASSLPLGGRTEAFFGQGTRLTVV.